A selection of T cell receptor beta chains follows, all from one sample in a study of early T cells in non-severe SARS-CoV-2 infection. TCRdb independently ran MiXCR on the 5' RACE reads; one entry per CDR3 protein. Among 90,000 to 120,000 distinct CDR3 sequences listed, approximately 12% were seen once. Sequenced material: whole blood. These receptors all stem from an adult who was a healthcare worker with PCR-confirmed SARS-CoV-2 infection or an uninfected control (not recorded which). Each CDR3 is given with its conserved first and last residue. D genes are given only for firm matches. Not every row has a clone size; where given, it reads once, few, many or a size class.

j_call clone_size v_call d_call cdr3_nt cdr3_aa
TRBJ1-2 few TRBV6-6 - TGTGCCAGCAGTTACGCCGGTAACTATGGCTACACCTTC CASSYAGNYGYTF
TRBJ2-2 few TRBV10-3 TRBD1 TGTGCCACCACAGGGGTAGAGACCGGGGAGCTGTTTTTT CATTGVETGELFF
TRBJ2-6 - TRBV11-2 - TGTGCCAGCAGCACCTTCCAAAAGCACTCTGGGGCCAACGTCCTGACTTTC CASSTFQKHSGANVLTF
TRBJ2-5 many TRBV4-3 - TGCGCCAGCAGCCAAGAATTCTCGGGAGAGGGGACCCAGTACTTC CASSQEFSGEGTQYF
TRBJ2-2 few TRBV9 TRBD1 TGTGCCAGCAGCGTAGGAGGACAGGGCGGGACCGGGGAGCTGTTTTTT CASSVGGQGGTGELFF
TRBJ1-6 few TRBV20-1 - TGCAGTGCTAGACAGGGACTTGGGAATTCACCCCTCCACTTT CSARQGLGNSPLHF
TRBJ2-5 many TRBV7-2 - TGTGCCAGCAGTCTAGCGCTGCAGACCCAGTACTTC CASSLALQTQYF
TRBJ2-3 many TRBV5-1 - TGCGCCAGCAGTCCTGGGACGCAAACAGATACGCAGTATTTT CASSPGTQTDTQYF
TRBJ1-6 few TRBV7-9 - TGTGCCAGCAGCTTTGCCCTCCGGGGTTCACCCCTCCACTTT CASSFALRGSPLHF
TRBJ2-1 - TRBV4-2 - TGTGCCAGCAGCCCTTCCGGGACGCAGGGATACAATGAGCAGTTCTTC CASSPSGTQGYNEQFF
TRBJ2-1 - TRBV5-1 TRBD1 TGCGCCAGCAGCTCGGACGGACAGGCCCGTTATGAGCAGTTCTTC CASSSDGQARYEQFF
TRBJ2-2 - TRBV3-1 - TGTGCCAGCAGCCAACAGCGGACGACTGGGGAGCTGTTTTTT CASSQQRTTGELFF
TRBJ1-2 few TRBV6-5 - TGTGCCAGCCTAGGGACGGAAAACTATGGCTACACCTTC CASLGTENYGYTF
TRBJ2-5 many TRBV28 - TGTGCCAGCAGTTCGGGACCCTTTCAAGAGACCCAGTACTTC CASSSGPFQETQYF
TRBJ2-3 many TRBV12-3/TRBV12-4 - TGTGCCAGCAGTCAGGTGGCGGTCCGCACAGATACGCAGTATTTT CASSQVAVRTDTQYF
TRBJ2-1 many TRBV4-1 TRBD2 TGCGCCAGCAGCCAAGAGATAGGCGGGAGGGGTGAGCAGTTCTTC CASSQEIGGRGEQFF
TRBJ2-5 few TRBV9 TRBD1 TGTGCCAGCAGCGCCCGTGGGACAGACGGAGAGACCCAGTACTTC CASSARGTDGETQYF
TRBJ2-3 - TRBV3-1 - TGTGCCAGCAGCCAAACCTTAGCGGATACAGATACGCAGTATTTT CASSQTLADTDTQYF
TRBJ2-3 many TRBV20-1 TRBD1 TGCAGTGCTATCGGACCGGACAGGGTCACAGATACGCAGTATTTT CSAIGPDRVTDTQYF
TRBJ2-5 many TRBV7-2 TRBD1 TGTGCCAGCAGCCGCCGGGACAGACAAGAGACCCAGTACTTC CASSRRDRQETQYF
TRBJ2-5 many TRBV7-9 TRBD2 TGTGCCAGCAGCTTAACGAGACTAGCGGACCAAGAGACCCAGTACTTC CASSLTRLADQETQYF
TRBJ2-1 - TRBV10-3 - TGTGCCATCTCCAGTTTAGATGAGCAGTTCTTC CAISSLDEQFF